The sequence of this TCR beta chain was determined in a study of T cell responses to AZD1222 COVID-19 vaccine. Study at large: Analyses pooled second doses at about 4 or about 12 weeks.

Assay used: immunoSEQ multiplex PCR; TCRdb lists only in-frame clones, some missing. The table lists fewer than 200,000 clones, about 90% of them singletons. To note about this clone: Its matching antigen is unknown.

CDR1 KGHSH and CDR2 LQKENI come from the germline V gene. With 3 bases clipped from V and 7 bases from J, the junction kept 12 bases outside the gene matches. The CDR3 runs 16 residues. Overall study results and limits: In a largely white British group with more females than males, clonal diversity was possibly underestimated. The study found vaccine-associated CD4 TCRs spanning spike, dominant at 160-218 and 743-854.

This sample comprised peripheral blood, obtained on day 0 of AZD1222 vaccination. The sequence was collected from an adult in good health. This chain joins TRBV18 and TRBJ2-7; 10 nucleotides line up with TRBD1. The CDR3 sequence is CASSPMGTGAIREQYF. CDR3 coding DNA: TGTGCCAGCTCACCCATGGGGACAGGGGCAATACGGGAGCAGTACTTC.